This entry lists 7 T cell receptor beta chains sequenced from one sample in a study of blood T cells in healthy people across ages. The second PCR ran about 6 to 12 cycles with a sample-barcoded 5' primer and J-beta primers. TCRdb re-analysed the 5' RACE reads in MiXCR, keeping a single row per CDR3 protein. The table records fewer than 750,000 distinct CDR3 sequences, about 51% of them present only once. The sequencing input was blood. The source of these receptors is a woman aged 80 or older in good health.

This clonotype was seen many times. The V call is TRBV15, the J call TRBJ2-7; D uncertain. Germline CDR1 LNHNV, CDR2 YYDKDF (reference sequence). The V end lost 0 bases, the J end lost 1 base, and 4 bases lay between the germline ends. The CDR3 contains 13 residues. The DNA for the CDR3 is TGTGCCACCAGCAGAGATCGGTCCTACGAGCAGTACTTC. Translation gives CATSRDRSYEQYF.

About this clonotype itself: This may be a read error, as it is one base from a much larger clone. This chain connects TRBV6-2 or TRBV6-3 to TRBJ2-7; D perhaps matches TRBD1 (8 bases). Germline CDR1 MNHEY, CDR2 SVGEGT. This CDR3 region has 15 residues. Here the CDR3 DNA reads TGTACCAGCTCCAACAGGGGGGGTACCCACTACGAGCAGTACTTC. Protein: CTSSNRGGTHYEQYF.

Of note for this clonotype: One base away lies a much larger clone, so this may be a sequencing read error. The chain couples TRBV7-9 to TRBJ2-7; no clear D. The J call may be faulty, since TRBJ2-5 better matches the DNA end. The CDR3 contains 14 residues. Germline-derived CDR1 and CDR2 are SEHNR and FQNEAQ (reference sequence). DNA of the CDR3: TGTGCCGGCAGCGATACCGACGATGATCTGACCCAGTACTTC. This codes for CAGSDTDDDLTQYF.

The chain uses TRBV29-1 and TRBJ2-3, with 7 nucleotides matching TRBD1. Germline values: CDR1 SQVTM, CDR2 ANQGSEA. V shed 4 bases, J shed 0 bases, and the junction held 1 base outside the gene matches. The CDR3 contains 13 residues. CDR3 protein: CSVGGQSTDTQYF. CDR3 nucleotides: TGCAGCGTTGGGGGACAGAGCACAGATACGCAGTATTTT.

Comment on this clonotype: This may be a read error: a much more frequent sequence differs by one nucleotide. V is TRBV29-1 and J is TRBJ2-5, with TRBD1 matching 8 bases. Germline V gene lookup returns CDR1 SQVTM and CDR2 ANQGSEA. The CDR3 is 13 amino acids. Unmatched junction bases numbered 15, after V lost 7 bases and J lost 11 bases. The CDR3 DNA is TGCAGCGCAAACAGGGGGGAATTTAGTGAGCAGTACTTC. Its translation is CSANRGEFSEQYF.

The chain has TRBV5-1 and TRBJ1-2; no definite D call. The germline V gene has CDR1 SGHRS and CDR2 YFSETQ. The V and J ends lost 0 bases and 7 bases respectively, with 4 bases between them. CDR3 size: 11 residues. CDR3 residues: CASSLDSGYTF. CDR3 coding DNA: TGCGCCAGCAGCTTGGACAGTGGCTACACCTTC.

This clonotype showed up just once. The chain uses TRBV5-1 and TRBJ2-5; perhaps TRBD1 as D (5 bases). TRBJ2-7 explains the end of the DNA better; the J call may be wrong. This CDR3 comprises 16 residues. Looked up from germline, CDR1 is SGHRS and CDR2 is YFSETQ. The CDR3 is CASSLEAGAKPYEQYF. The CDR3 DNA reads TGCGCCAGCAGCTTGGAGGCTGGGGCCAAACCCTACGAGCAGTACTTC.